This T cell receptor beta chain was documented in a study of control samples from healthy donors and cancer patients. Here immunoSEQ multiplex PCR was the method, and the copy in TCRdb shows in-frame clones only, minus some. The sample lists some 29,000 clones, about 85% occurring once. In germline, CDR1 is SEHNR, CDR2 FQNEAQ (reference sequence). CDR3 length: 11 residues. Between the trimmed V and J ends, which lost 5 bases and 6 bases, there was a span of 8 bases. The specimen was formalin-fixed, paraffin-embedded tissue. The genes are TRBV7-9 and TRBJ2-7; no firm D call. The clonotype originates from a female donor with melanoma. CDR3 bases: TGTGCCAGCAGCATAGAAGGCGAGCAGTACTTC. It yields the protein CASSIEGEQYF.